What follows are 30 T cell receptor beta chains derived from one specimen sequenced in a study of CD8 T cells in Susac syndrome. RNA amounts of roughly 0.5 to 1 ug underwent reverse transcription with random hexamers. MiXCR was run by TCRdb on the immunoSEQ multiplex PCR reads, yielding one entry per CDR3 protein. The sample holds roughly 110,000 distinct CDR3 sequences; about 93% are singletons and the top ten take about 0.14%. The sequenced material came from CD4+ T cells from PBMCs. These receptors came from a human donor in good health.

The J gene is TRBJ2-7, the V gene TRBV20-1, with D perhaps TRBD1 (5 bases). The CDR3 is 12 amino acids. The germline V gene has CDR1 DFQATT and CDR2 SNEGSKA (reference sequence). In nucleotides, the CDR3 is TGCAGCCAAGACAGACGCTCCTACGAGCAGTACTTC. It specifies CSQDRRSYEQYF.

The chain uses TRBV25-1 and TRBJ2-5, with 9 bases that match TRBD1. Germline V lookup: CDR1 MGHDK, CDR2 SYGVNS. V gave up 2 bases and J gave up 6 bases; unmatched junction bases: 4. The CDR3 is 14 amino acids. DNA for the CDR3: TGTGCCAGCAGTGAACCCGGACAGGGGAAGACCCAGTACTTC. Translation: CASSEPGQGKTQYF.

The rearrangement joins TRBV27 to TRBJ1-2; D possibly corresponds to TRBD1 (5 bases). V lost 5 bases, J lost 4 bases, and 8 bases lay in between. Germline CDR1 is MNHEY and CDR2 is SMNVEV (reference sequence). The CDR3 consists of 12 residues. CDR3 sequence: CASSTGGYGYTF. CDR3 DNA: TGTGCCAGCAGTACTGGGGGCTATGGCTACACCTTC.

The rearrangement joins TRBV29-1 to TRBJ2-1, with TRBD2 matching over 7 bases. J was trimmed by 10 bases and V by 3 bases; bases with no gene match: 6. CDR1 and CDR2 (germline): SQVTM, ANQGSEA. The CDR3 consists of 12 residues. The CDR3 reads CSVDAWGGEQFF. The CDR3 DNA reads as TGCAGCGTTGACGCCTGGGGAGGGGAGCAGTTCTTC.

The gene calls are TRBV15 and TRBJ2-2; no definite D call. Trimming removed 5 bases at V and 5 bases at J, with 18 bases between. Germline V gives CDR1 LNHNV, CDR2 YYDKDF (reference sequence). The CDR3 totals 16 residues. The CDR3 sequence is CATSHAPDVSTGELFF. In nucleotides, the CDR3 is TGTGCCACCAGCCATGCCCCGGACGTATCAACCGGGGAGCTGTTTTTT.

The chain carries TRBV29-1 and TRBJ1-1; D is uncertain. CDR1 is SQVTM, CDR2 ANQGSEA, per germline. Trimming left V 6 bases short and J 1 base short, with 9 bases between. The CDR3 has 12 residues. CDR3 coding DNA: TGCAGCGTCCGAGGTGGGAACACTGAAGCTTTCTTT. Protein product: CSVRGGNTEAFF.

This sequence joins TRBV30 and TRBJ1-1; D is uncertain. The CDR3 is made up of 12 amino acids. Germline CDR1 and CDR2: GTSNPN and SVGIG (reference sequence). Trimming left V 1 base short and J 11 bases short, with 14 bases between. CDR3 loop: CAWSGVGLWAFF. DNA of the CDR3: TGTGCCTGGAGTGGCGTAGGTTTGTGGGCTTTCTTT.

The chain is built from TRBV10-3 and TRBJ2-1; 7 positions match TRBD1. Germline CDR1 ENHRY, CDR2 SYGVKD. The V segment lost 6 bases and the J segment 6 bases; nucleotides outside the gene matches: 11. The CDR3 is made up of 15 amino acids. The CDR3 nucleotides read TGTGCCATCAGAGCCTTGGACAGGTCGGGCAATGAGCAGTTCTTC. It translates to CAIRALDRSGNEQFF.

The gene calls are TRBV7-2 and TRBJ2-1, with D perhaps TRBD2 (5 bases). Per the germline V gene, CDR1 is SGHTA and CDR2 is FQGNSA. The V end lost 5 bases, the J end lost 0 bases, and 17 bases lay between the germline ends. CDR3 length: 17 amino acids. The CDR3: CASSPLITSSSYNEQFF. The CDR3 coding sequence is TGTGCCAGCAGCCCCCTAATCACTAGTAGCTCCTACAATGAGCAGTTCTTC.

The V call is TRBV28, the J call TRBJ2-1, with D tentatively TRBD2 (5 bases). V lost 3 bases to trimming and J lost 3 bases, with 12 bases between them. CDR1 and CDR2 (germline): MDHEN, SYDVKM. The CDR3 contains 15 residues. CDR3 sequence (DNA): TGTGCCAGCAGTTTTATGGCGGGTAACTACAATGAGCAGTTCTTC. It translates to CASSFMAGNYNEQFF.

This chain connects TRBV20-1 to TRBJ1-1; D gene unclear. Trimming stripped 3 bases from V and 1 base from J, with 12 bases between. CDR3 size: 14 residues. Germline CDR1 is DFQATT and CDR2 is SNEGSKA (reference sequence). This CDR3 reads CSASAKSWNTEAFF. CDR3 DNA: TGCAGTGCTAGTGCCAAGTCGTGGAACACTGAAGCTTTCTTT.

The V gene is TRBV27, the J gene TRBJ2-7; D not certain. From germline, CDR1 is MNHEY and CDR2 SMNVEV (reference sequence). V lost 8 bases, J lost 3 bases, and 20 bases lay in between. The CDR3 sequence is 15 residues long. CDR3: CASRTAPFKDYEQYF. The CDR3, as DNA: TGTGCCAGCCGCACAGCGCCCTTCAAAGACTACGAGCAGTACTTC.

The chain combines TRBV7-8 with TRBJ2-2, with D possibly being TRBD1 or TRBD2 (5 bases each). Trimming cost V 0 bases and J 4 bases, with 12 bases left between them. The CDR3 runs 16 residues. The germline gives CDR1 SGHVS, CDR2 FQNEAQ. CDR3 in amino acids: CASSLAFSGSTGELFF. The CDR3 DNA sequence: TGTGCCAGCAGCTTAGCGTTCTCAGGGAGCACCGGGGAGCTGTTTTTT.

The gene calls are TRBV7-9 and TRBJ2-1, with TRBD2 as a possible D gene (6 bases). The CDR3 is 12 amino acids. The ends were cut back, 6 bases at V and 8 bases at J, with 11 bases in the middle. Per the germline V gene, CDR1 is SEHNR and CDR2 is FQNEAQ (reference sequence). CDR3 DNA: TGTGCCAGCAGGGCCCTAGCGCATGAGCAGTTCTTC. This sequence encodes CASRALAHEQFF.

The V and J genes are TRBV5-1 and TRBJ2-2; D not resolved. Germline CDR1 SGHRS, CDR2 YFSETQ. Trimming removed 0 bases from V and 5 bases from J, with 11 bases in between. The CDR3 loop spans 15 amino acids. The CDR3 loop is CASSLGGTSTGELFF. Here the CDR3 DNA reads TGCGCCAGCAGCTTGGGTGGAACCAGTACCGGGGAGCTGTTTTTT.

This chain links TRBV20-1 with TRBJ1-5; 8 positions agree with TRBD1. V was clipped by 1 base and J by 2 bases; unmatched bases: 1. The V gene's germline CDR1 is DFQATT and CDR2 SNEGSKA (reference sequence). This CDR3 contains 14 residues. CDR3 DNA sequence: TGCAGTGCTAGAGGGGGACAGGGCAATCAGCCCCAGCATTTT. This codes for CSARGGQGNQPQHF.

The chain employs TRBV7-2 and TRBJ2-1; tentative D call: TRBD2 (5 bases). The CDR3 is 11 amino acids. The V end lost 0 bases, the J end lost 15 bases, and 9 bases lay between the germline ends. From germline, CDR1 is SGHTA and CDR2 FQGNSA. CDR3 sequence: CASSLAGRRFF. In nucleotides, the CDR3 is TGTGCCAGCAGCTTAGCTGGGAGACGGTTCTTC.

The chain has TRBV18 and TRBJ2-5, with no clear D. V lost 2 bases and J lost 5, with 15 bases in between. This CDR3 is built from 15 residues. Per the germline V gene, CDR1 is KGHSH and CDR2 is LQKENI. CDR3 residues: CASSPFLDVEETQYF. In DNA form, the CDR3 reads TGTGCCAGCTCACCATTCTTAGACGTGGAGGAGACCCAGTACTTC.

This chain uses TRBV2 with TRBJ2-7; 16 bases match TRBD2. Germline CDR1 SNHLY, CDR2 FYNNEI. Losses at the gene ends were 6 bases for V and 5 bases for J; bases not matched to a gene: 7. The CDR3 consists of 16 residues. The CDR3 DNA sequence: TGTGCCAGCAGCCGAGGGACTAGCGGGAGGGAGAACGAGCAGTACTTC. It translates to CASSRGTSGRENEQYF.

The chain is built from TRBV5-6 and TRBJ1-1, with a possible D match to TRBD1 (5 bases). The V end was cut by 4 bases, the J end by 0 bases, with 16 bases between. The CDR3 spans 16 residues. Germline V lookup: CDR1 SGHDT, CDR2 YYEEEE. The CDR3 reads CASSPRTGNVNTEAFF. Here the CDR3 DNA reads TGTGCCAGCAGCCCACGCACAGGTAACGTGAACACTGAAGCTTTCTTT. The whole variable domain, filled in from reference TRBV5-6 and TRBJ1-1, reads DAGVTQSPTHLIKTRGQQVTLRCSPKSGHDTVSWYQQALGQGPQFIFQYYEEEERQRGNFPDRFSGHQFPNYSSELNVNALLLGDSALYLCASSPRTGNVNTEAFFGQGTRLTVV.

V is TRBV2 and J is TRBJ1-6, with no clear D. The germline V gene encodes CDR1 SNHLY and CDR2 FYNNEI. The CDR3 length is 11 residues. The V end was cut by 4 bases, the J end by 9 bases, with 4 bases between. CDR3 amino acids: CASSVSSPLHF. The CDR3 region has the DNA TGTGCCAGCAGTGTTAGTTCACCCCTCCACTTT.

The chain is built from TRBV10-3 and TRBJ1-2; no clear D. The germline gives CDR1 ENHRY, CDR2 SYGVKD. This CDR3 region has 14 residues. Trimming stripped 6 bases from V and 1 base from J, with 12 bases between. As DNA, the CDR3 is TGTGCCATCAGCTTTGGGGAGATTAACTATGGCTACACCTTC. Translated: CAISFGEINYGYTF.

The rearrangement links TRBV6-1 to TRBJ1-1; D is possibly TRBD1 (5 bases). The CDR3 runs to 17 residues. CDR1 and CDR2 (germline): MNHNS, SASEGT. V was cut by 5 bases and J by 3 bases, with 22 bases left in between. DNA for the CDR3: TGTGCCAGCAGTCAGGGACGGACAACCGTCGGATACACTGAAGCTTTCTTT. Translation gives CASSQGRTTVGYTEAFF.

The genes are TRBV20-1 and TRBJ2-1; 7 bases are shared with TRBD2. Germline V gene data show CDR1 as DFQATT and CDR2 as SNEGSKA (reference sequence). The CDR3 length is 13 residues. CDR3 nucleotides: TGCAGCCCACTAGCGAACTCCTACAATGAGCAGTTCTTC. Protein: CSPLANSYNEQFF.

The rearrangement uses TRBV10-3 and TRBJ2-7; the D is unclear. The germline V gene encodes CDR1 ENHRY and CDR2 SYGVKD. CDR3 length: 12 amino acids. V dropped 3 bases and J dropped 0 bases, with 3 bases sitting between them. Here the CDR3 reads CAISDYSYEQYF. The CDR3 nucleotides read TGTGCCATCAGTGACTACTCCTACGAGCAGTACTTC.

V usage is TRBV30 and J usage is TRBJ2-5; D is ambiguous. In germline, CDR1 is GTSNPN, CDR2 SVGIG (reference sequence). V was shortened by 3 bases and J by 9 bases, with 11 bases between the two germline ends. The CDR3 has 11 amino acids. The CDR3 coding sequence is TGTGCCTGGAGCGATACTGGGGCCCAGTACTTC. Translation gives CAWSDTGAQYF.

This chain links TRBV7-9 with TRBJ1-1; D is perhaps TRBD1 (5 bases). CDR1 is SEHNR and CDR2 is FQNEAQ in the germline V gene (reference sequence). The CDR3 spans 12 residues. Trimming removed 6 bases at V and 10 bases at J, with 15 bases between. This CDR3 is CASRLAGLSAFF. The CDR3 DNA reads as TGTGCCAGCAGACTGGCGGGGCTCTCAGCTTTCTTT.

The chain combines TRBV28 with TRBJ2-7; 8 bases agree with TRBD2. Trimming at V came to 7 bases and at J to 5 bases, leaving 16 bases not matched to a gene. Germline-derived CDR1 and CDR2 are MDHEN and SYDVKM. CDR3 length equals 16 residues. CDR3 sequence: CASISLFGSGIHEQYF. The CDR3 DNA is TGTGCCAGCATCTCCCTGTTTGGTAGCGGGATACACGAGCAGTACTTC.

This clonotype is a singleton in its sample. The chain has TRBV10-3 and TRBJ1-6; D is unresolved. There are 14 residues in the CDR3. Trimming took off 5 bases at V and 8 bases at J, with 13 bases between the two ends. Germline V gene sequence: CDR1 ENHRY, CDR2 SYGVKD. CDR3 in DNA: TGTGCCATCAGTAACGTTGGTTGGGATTCACCCCTCCACTTT. Translated, it gives CAISNVGWDSPLHF.

The CDR3 nucleotides are TGTGCCAGCAGTTCCCTAGACAGGACGAACACTGAAGCTTTCTTT. Its protein is CASSSLDRTNTEAFF. The chain employs TRBV6-6 and TRBJ1-1, with D possibly being TRBD1 (6 bases). Germline V lookup: CDR1 MNHNY, CDR2 SVGAGI (reference sequence). The V end lost 4 bases, the J end lost 1 base, and 13 bases lay between the germline ends. The CDR3 consists of 15 residues.